The entry below gives a single TCR beta chain sequence along with its context. The data stem from a study of blood T cell repertoires in COVID-19. Study-wide background: From T cells, B-cell-depleted T cells, or PBMCs came the material, which was cDNA or gDNA.

Sequencing used immunoSEQ multiplex PCR; TCRdb keeps in-frame clones, though not all of them. Of around 110,000 clones in the sample, about four fifths were seen once. The CDR3 length is 14 residues. In germline, CDR1 is SGDLS, CDR2 YYNGEE. The V and J ends lost 0 bases and 4 bases respectively, with 11 bases between them. The chain carries TRBV9 and TRBJ2-7, with D tentatively TRBD2 (6 bases). The specimen was peripheral blood. The sequence was collected from a man in his 60s with active or convalescent COVID-19. The CDR3 DNA sequence: TGTGCCAGCAGCGTAGAGGGGACTTTTTACGAGCAGTACTTC. It specifies CASSVEGTFYEQYF.